This TCR beta chain was documented in a study of T cell responses to AZD1222 COVID-19 vaccine. Study-level points and caveats: It was only after the peak T cell response that any repertoires were sampled.

Turning to this clone: The antigen remains undetermined.

Assay used: immunoSEQ multiplex PCR; TCRdb lists only in-frame clones, some missing. The table records fewer than 150,000 clones, roughly 87% of them present only once. Combined were second doses at about 4 or about 12 weeks. The CDR3 is made up of 13 amino acids. V gave up 0 bases and J gave up 4 bases, with 7 bases separating them. Germline CDR1 is SGHRS and CDR2 is YFSETQ. Sequenced here: peripheral blood, sampled 28 days after the second AZD1222 dose. This chain links TRBV5-1 with TRBJ1-2, with unresolved D. This TCR came from an adult who received the AZD1222 COVID-19 vaccine. CDR3 protein: CASSLGLIYGYTF. In nucleotides, the CDR3 is TGCGCCAGCAGCTTGGGGTTGATCTATGGCTACACCTTC.